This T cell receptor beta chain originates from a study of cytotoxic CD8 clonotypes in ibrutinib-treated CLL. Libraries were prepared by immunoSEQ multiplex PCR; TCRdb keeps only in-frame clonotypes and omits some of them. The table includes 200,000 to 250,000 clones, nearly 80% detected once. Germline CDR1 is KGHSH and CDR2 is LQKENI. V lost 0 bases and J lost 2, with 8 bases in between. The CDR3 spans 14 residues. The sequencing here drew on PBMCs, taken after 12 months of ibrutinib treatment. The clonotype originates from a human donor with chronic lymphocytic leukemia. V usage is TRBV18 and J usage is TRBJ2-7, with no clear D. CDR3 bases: TGTGCCAGCTCACCACCGAGTCTCACCTACGAGCAGTACTTC. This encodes CASSPPSLTYEQYF.